This is a list of T cell receptor beta chains from one sample in a study of blood T cell repertoires in COVID-19. Assay: immunoSEQ multiplex PCR; the TCRdb copy retains only in-frame clones and omits some. This sample carries about 230,000 clones, over 70% of them seen once, and the ten largest clones take around 8%. The specimen sequenced was peripheral blood. All receptors come from a woman of 80 years or more with acute or convalescent COVID-19. Each CDR3 is given with its conserved first and last residue. D genes are given only for firm matches. Clone size is shown for a subset of rows, as once, few, many or a class of expanded clone.

v_call	d_call	clone_size	j_call	cdr3_nt	cdr3_aa
TRBV5-1	TRBD1	.	TRBJ1-3	TGCGCCAGCAGCCTGGCTGGGACAGTTGATGGAAACACCATATATTTT	CASSLAGTVDGNTIYF
TRBV19	TRBD1	.	TRBJ2-2	TGTGCCAGTAGTCCACAGGGGGTGAACACCGGGGAGCTGTTTTTT	CASSPQGVNTGELFF
TRBV5-4	TRBD2	.	TRBJ2-3	TGTGCCAGCAGCTGGGGACCGGGACTAGCGTCAGATACGCAGTATTTT	CASSWGPGLASDTQYF
TRBV5-1	.	.	TRBJ1-2	TGCGCCAGCAGCTTGGACAGCCCAGCTAACTATGGCTACACCTTC	CASSLDSPANYGYTF
TRBV7-9	TRBD1	.	TRBJ2-1	TGTGCCAGCAGCTCAACAGGGGCACGCTACAATGAGCAGTTCTTC	CASSSTGARYNEQFF
TRBV19	.	.	TRBJ2-7	TGTGCCAGTAGTATCCTAGGAGGTCCCTACGAGCAGTACTTC	CASSILGGPYEQYF
TRBV5-4	TRBD1	.	TRBJ1-4	TGTGCCAGCAGCTTAGACAGGGGGCGCGGAAAACTGTTTTTT	CASSLDRGRGKLFF
TRBV29-1	TRBD1	.	TRBJ1-2	TGCAGCGTTGGACAGGGCCCTAGGTATGGCTACACCTTC	CSVGQGPRYGYTF
TRBV3-1/TRBV3-2	.	.	TRBJ1-6	TGTGCCAGCAGCCAGACGGACGGAAGGGGTTCACCCCTCCACTTT	CASSQTDGRGSPLHF
TRBV28	.	many	TRBJ1-2	TGTGCCAGCATCGCAGCGATCGACAGGTCTTTGGGATATGGCTACACCTTC	CASIAAIDRSLGYGYTF
TRBV4-1	TRBD1	.	TRBJ1-3	TGCGCCAGCAGCCAAGTGTACACAGGGGGCCTCTCTGGAAACACCATATATTTT	CASSQVYTGGLSGNTIYF
TRBV10-3	TRBD2	few	TRBJ2-3	TGTGCCATCAGTGAGTCACGGACTAGCGGGAGGTATACAGATACGCAGTATTTT	CAISESRTSGRYTDTQYF
TRBV6-2/TRBV6-3	TRBD2	.	TRBJ2-3	TGTGCCAGCAGCCCCAATGACGGGGGGTTGACAGATACGCAGTATTTT	CASSPNDGGLTDTQYF
TRBV6-5	TRBD2	.	TRBJ2-4	TGTGCCAGCAGACCTAGCGGGAGGGGTAAAAACATTCAGTACTTC	CASRPSGRGKNIQYF
TRBV14	TRBD1	.	TRBJ1-2	TGTGCCAGCAGCCCGGGACAGGATTTAAACTATGGCTACACCTTC	CASSPGQDLNYGYTF
TRBV19	TRBD2	.	TRBJ2-1	TGTGCCAGTAGTAGAGGGACTAGCGGGAGCCATCCGTTCTTC	CASSRGTSGSHPFF
TRBV19	TRBD1	.	TRBJ1-5	TGTGCCAGTAGAGAAACAGGGGGCAATCAGCCCCAGCATTTT	CASRETGGNQPQHF
TRBV6-5	TRBD2	.	TRBJ2-2	TGTGCCAGCCATACACTAGCGGGAGGCACCGGGGAGCTGTTTTTT	CASHTLAGGTGELFF
TRBV3-1/TRBV3-2	.	many	TRBJ2-1	TGTGCCAGCAGCCAAGCCCCTTCCTGGGCTAAACCAAGGCCGAATGGTGAGCAGTTCTTC	CASSQAPSWAKPRPNGEQFF
TRBV5-5	TRBD2	.	TRBJ2-1	TGTGCCAGCAGCTTAGATGGGGGACTAGCTAGCAATGAGCAGTTCTTC	CASSLDGGLASNEQFF
TRBV4-2	TRBD1	.	TRBJ1-1	TGTGCCAGCAGCCCCGGGACAGGGGGCGGGGCGGAGTTGGACACTGAAGCTTTCTTT	CASSPGTGGGAELDTEAFF
TRBV2	TRBD2	.	TRBJ2-7	TGTGCCAGCAGTGAAGACCGACTAGCGGGGGGTAGATACTACGAGCAGTACTTC	CASSEDRLAGGRYYEQYF
TRBV3-1/TRBV3-2	TRBD1	.	TRBJ2-7	TGTGCCAGCAGCCTAAACAGGGGCCTAACCTACGAGCAGTACTTC	CASSLNRGLTYEQYF
TRBV6-6	TRBD2	once	TRBJ2-3	TGTGCCAGCAGTAAACCTTCAGCGGGGGTCACAGATACGCAGTATTTT	CASSKPSAGVTDTQYF
TRBV12-3/TRBV12-4	.	.	TRBJ2-1	TGTGCCAGCAGTAGGGGGGGGTACAATGAGCAGTTCTTC	CASSRGGYNEQFF
TRBV7-8	.	.	TRBJ1-5	TGTGCCAGCAGCTTAGGTGTTTCTCCTCAGCCCCAGCATTTT	CASSLGVSPQPQHF
TRBV6-1	TRBD1	.	TRBJ1-1	TGTGCCAGCAGTCCTACAGGGGGTAACACTGAAGCTTTCTTT	CASSPTGGNTEAFF
TRBV19	TRBD2	.	TRBJ2-1	TGTGCCACTGAACCTAGCGGGAGGATGGCTGGTGAGCAGTTCTTC	CATEPSGRMAGEQFF
TRBV27	TRBD1	.	TRBJ1-5	TGTGCCAGCAGTGCCCGGACAGGGAATCAGCCCCAGCATTTT	CASSARTGNQPQHF
TRBV6-1	.	.	TRBJ1-6	TGTGCCAGCAGTGAAGCCCTGGCAAGTTCACCCCTCCACTTT	CASSEALASSPLHF
TRBV7-3	.	few	TRBJ2-3	TGTGCCAGCAGCCAATCCGGGGAGGCGCCAGATACGCAGTATTTT	CASSQSGEAPDTQYF
TRBV6-5	TRBD2	.	TRBJ2-1	TGTGCCACCATCCTAGCGGGAGGCCCTGGGGATGAGCAGTTCTTC	CATILAGGPGDEQFF
TRBV3-1/TRBV3-2	.	many	TRBJ1-6	TGTGCCAGCAGTTGGGGCCGGAATTCACCCCTCCACTTT	CASSWGRNSPLHF
TRBV5-1	TRBD2	.	TRBJ2-1	TGCGCCAGCGGCGACGCGGGGGGGGCGCCCAATGAGCAGTTCTTC	CASGDAGGAPNEQFF
TRBV3-1/TRBV3-2	TRBD1	.	TRBJ2-7	TGTGCCAGCCACTCAGGGGGCGGCGAGCAGTACTTC	CASHSGGGEQYF